These 21 T cell receptor beta chains were all obtained from the same sample, sequenced in a study of T cell responses to AZD1222 COVID-19 vaccine. Method: immunoSEQ multiplex PCR; TCRdb's copy keeps in-frame clones and lacks some. In the table there are roughly 140,000 clones, roughly 91% of which are singletons. The sample here was peripheral blood, taken on day 0 of AZD1222 vaccination. These receptors were obtained from an adult in good health.

In regard to this clone: One junction end disagrees with the germline gene, perhaps due to a read error. The gene calls are TRBV5-1 and TRBJ1-1, with TRBD1 matching 10 bases. Germline V gene lookup returns CDR1 SGHRS and CDR2 YFSETQ. This CDR3 spans 16 amino acids. CDR3 amino acids: CTSSLAGTGVNTEAFF. CDR3 DNA: TGCACCAGCAGCTTGGCGGGGACAGGGGTGAACACTGAAGCTTTCTTT.

The chain has TRBV19 and TRBJ1-5, with unresolved D. The CDR3 covers 17 residues. V was shortened by 0 bases and J by 2 bases, with 14 bases between the two germline ends. Germline V lookup: CDR1 LNHDA, CDR2 SQIVND (reference sequence). CDR3 DNA sequence: TGTGCCAGTAGTATAGAAGAGGGTATCAAGGGCAATCAGCCCCAGCATTTT. Translating it yields CASSIEEGIKGNQPQHF.

The V call is TRBV27, the J call TRBJ2-1; tentatively, D is TRBD1 or TRBD2 (7 bases each). Between the trimmed V and J ends, which lost 2 bases and 8 bases, there was a span of 19 bases. The CDR3 consists of 16 residues. Per germline, CDR1 MNHEY and CDR2 SMNVEV (reference sequence). The CDR3 loop is CASSLSASGQVYEQFF. DNA for the CDR3: TGTGCCAGCAGTTTAAGCGCTAGCGGACAGGTGTATGAGCAGTTCTTC.

The rearrangement links TRBV3-1 (or the pseudogene TRBV3-2) to TRBJ2-1; TRBD2 is a possible D gene (6 bases). V lost 6 bases to trimming and J lost 0 bases, with 15 bases between them. The CDR3 is 16 residues long. Per germline, CDR1 LGHDT and CDR2 YNNKEL (reference sequence). The CDR3 DNA is TGTGCCAGCAGTAGGGGACTTCTCAGCTCCTACAATGAGCAGTTCTTC. Its translation: CASSRGLLSSYNEQFF.

This clone was counted once. The chain is built from TRBV20-1 and TRBJ2-7; 10 positions match TRBD2. The J segment lost 4 bases and the V segment lost 3 bases, leaving 6 bases of the junction unmatched. CDR1 is DFQATT and CDR2 is SNEGSKA in the germline V gene (reference sequence). The CDR3 is 14 residues long. The CDR3 region is CSASKREGQYEQYF. The CDR3 region has the DNA TGCAGTGCTAGTAAGCGGGAGGGCCAATACGAGCAGTACTTC.

The gene calls are TRBV5-1 and TRBJ1-2; D perhaps matches TRBD1 (5 bases). V shed 1 base and J shed 6 bases, with 16 bases lying between them. The CDR3 has 15 amino acids. The germline V gene has CDR1 SGHRS and CDR2 YFSETQ. The CDR3 spells CASSLLGGGSDGYTF. The CDR3 coding sequence is TGCGCCAGCAGCTTGCTTGGTGGGGGGTCCGATGGCTACACCTTC. Combining the CDR3 with reference TRBV5-1 and TRBJ1-2 gives the whole variable domain KAGVTQTPRYLIKTRGQQVTLSCSPISGHRSVSWYQQTPGQGLQFLFEYFSETQRNKGNFPGRFSGRQFSNSRSEMNVSTLELGDSALYLCASSLLGGGSDGYTFGSGTRLTVV.

The J gene is TRBJ1-3, the V gene TRBV5-1; TRBD1 might be the D (6 bases). Per germline, CDR1 SGHRS and CDR2 YFSETQ. V was clipped by 2 bases and J by 2 bases, with 23 bases between them. The length of the CDR3 is 19 residues. The CDR3 DNA follows: TGCGCCAGCAGCTTTTCCCCGGGGGGGGCGCAAACGGCTGGAAACACCATATATTTT. It translates to CASSFSPGGAQTAGNTIYF.

V is TRBV30 and J is TRBJ1-2; possible D gene TRBD1, 6 bases. The V gene's germline CDR1 is GTSNPN and CDR2 SVGIG (reference sequence). The ends were cut back, 1 base at V and 7 bases at J, with 7 bases in the middle. The CDR3 sequence is 11 residues long. The CDR3 is CAWSEGVGYTF. CDR3 nucleotides: TGTGCCTGGAGTGAGGGGGTTGGCTACACCTTC.

As concerns this clone: This same CDR3 is encoded by further DNA sequences in the sample. The rearrangement joins TRBV9 to TRBJ2-1; TRBD2 matches at 10 bases. The CDR3 is made up of 15 amino acids. V was clipped by 2 bases and J by 1 base; unmatched bases: 0. The germline V gene encodes CDR1 SGDLS and CDR2 YYNGEE. The CDR3 loop reads CASSVSGGSYNEQFF. CDR3 sequence (DNA): TGTGCCAGCAGCGTTAGCGGGGGGTCCTACAATGAGCAGTTCTTC.

The chain is built from TRBV7-9 and TRBJ1-4; 7 nucleotides match TRBD1. Germline V gene data show CDR1 as SEHNR and CDR2 as FQNEAQ (reference sequence). V dropped 3 bases and J dropped 8; count of bases not matched to a gene: 6. The CDR3 has 14 residues. The CDR3, as DNA: TGTGCCAGCAGCTTGACAGGGCCGGAAGAAAAACTGTTTTTT. Translating gives CASSLTGPEEKLFF.

V usage is TRBV11-2 and J usage is TRBJ2-1; D not certain. Germline lookup yields CDR1 SGHAT and CDR2 FQNNGV. V was shortened by 1 base and J by 3 bases, with 10 bases between the two germline ends. The CDR3 is 15 residues long. The CDR3 region has the DNA TGTGCCAGCAGCTTAGTAGGAGTCGGCTACAATGAGCAGTTCTTC. Its protein is CASSLVGVGYNEQFF. Full variable domain (rest looked up from reference TRBV11-2 and TRBJ2-1): EAGVAQSPRYKIIEKRQSVAFWCNPISGHATLYWYQQILGQGPKLLIQFQNNGVVDDSQLPKDRFSAERLKGVDSTLKIQPAKLEDSAVYLCASSLVGVGYNEQFFGPGTRLTVL.

The chain uses TRBV7-9 and TRBJ1-6; 8 bases fit TRBD1. In germline, CDR1 is SEHNR, CDR2 FQNEAQ (reference sequence). This CDR3 spans 15 amino acids. V was pared by 4 bases and J by 14 bases, with 13 bases of the junction left unmatched. The CDR3 DNA is TGTGCCAGCAGCTCGGGACAGGCCCTATTTCTGGCCCTCCACTTT. Its protein is CASSSGQALFLALHF. Together with reference TRBV7-9 and TRBJ1-6, the CDR3 gives the full variable domain: DTGVSQNPRHKITKRGQNVTFRCDPISEHNRLYWYRQTLGQGPEFLTYFQNEAQLEKSRLLSDRFSAERPKGSFSTLEIQRTEQGDSAMYLCASSSGQALFLALHFGNGTRLTVT.

The chain recombines TRBV6-5 with TRBJ1-2; TRBD1 agrees at 11 bases. Germline V gene sequence: CDR1 MNHEY, CDR2 SVGAGI. V lost 7 bases to trimming and J lost 2 bases; unmatched junction nucleotides: 3. The CDR3 totals 14 residues. This chain's CDR3 is CASTGTGGNYGYTF. Here the CDR3 DNA reads TGTGCCAGCACCGGGACAGGGGGGAACTATGGCTACACCTTC.

This chain's CDR3 is CASSYSTGGYNSPLHF. DNA for the CDR3: TGTGCCAGCAGTTACTCGACTGGGGGCTATAATTCACCCCTCCACTTT. V usage is TRBV6-5 and J usage is TRBJ1-6, with a weak D call TRBD1 (5 bases). Looked up from germline, CDR1 is MNHEY and CDR2 is SVGAGI. V gave up 0 bases and J gave up 3 bases, with 9 bases separating them. The CDR3 has 16 residues.

The chain uses TRBV6-5 and TRBJ1-1; D may be TRBD1 (5 bases). Germline V gives CDR1 MNHEY, CDR2 SVGAGI. The CDR3 has 14 amino acids. With 5 bases removed from V and 1 base from J, the gap between germline ends came to 11 bases. DNA of the CDR3: TGTGCCAGCAGTCGGGGCAGCTGGAACACTGAAGCTTTCTTT. Translated, it gives CASSRGSWNTEAFF.

This chain connects TRBV2 to TRBJ1-2; TRBD1 agrees at 9 bases. CDR3 size: 14 residues. The germline CDR1 and CDR2 sequences are SNHLY and FYNNEI. V lost 5 bases, J lost 6 bases, and 7 bases stayed unmatched. The CDR3 DNA is TGTGCCAGCAGTTCAGGGACAGGGACAAATGGCTACACCTTC. This gives the protein CASSSGTGTNGYTF.

This chain joins TRBV10-3 and TRBJ1-1; tentative D call: TRBD1 (5 bases). This CDR3 region has 14 residues. Germline V gene sequence: CDR1 ENHRY, CDR2 SYGVKD. The V gene lost 6 bases and the J gene lost 1 base, with 12 bases spanning the gap. CDR3 residues: CAIRAGGRNTEAFF. DNA of the CDR3: TGTGCCATCAGGGCGGGGGGTCGGAACACTGAAGCTTTCTTT.

The chain carries TRBV10-2 and TRBJ1-2; tentative D call: TRBD1 (5 bases). With 0 bases removed from V and 14 bases from J, the gap between germline ends came to 16 bases. The CDR3 sequence is 13 residues long. Germline CDR1 is WSHSY and CDR2 is SAAADI. CDR3 loop: CASSESRGGVETF. In DNA form, the CDR3 reads TGCGCCAGCAGTGAGTCGCGGGGGGGGGTAGAGACCTTC.

This clone appeared a single time. The V gene is TRBV5-1, the J gene TRBJ1-4; D unclear. Looked up from germline, CDR1 is SGHRS and CDR2 is YFSETQ. V gave up 6 bases and J gave up 8 bases, with 17 bases separating them. The CDR3 length is 14 residues. CDR3 nucleotide sequence: TGCGCCAGCACCAACCCTTTGGGTGGAGAAAAACTGTTTTTT. It codes for CASTNPLGGEKLFF.

This chain links TRBV6-5 with TRBJ2-5; D uncertain. Germline-derived CDR1 and CDR2 are MNHEY and SVGAGI. This CDR3 has 11 amino acids. Trimming left V 6 bases short and J 3 bases short, with 5 bases between. The CDR3 region is CASSLKETQYF. DNA of the CDR3: TGTGCCAGCAGCTTAAAAGAGACCCAGTACTTC.

This clone appeared a single time. The chain joins TRBV19 to TRBJ2-1; D gene ambiguous. Trimming cost V 6 bases and J 3 bases, with 18 bases left between them. The CDR3 is 16 amino acids. Looked up from germline, CDR1 is LNHDA and CDR2 is SQIVND (reference sequence). The CDR3 loop reads CASSLAAPQNYNEQFF. The CDR3 nucleotides are TGTGCCAGTAGCCTGGCCGCTCCTCAGAACTACAATGAGCAGTTCTTC.